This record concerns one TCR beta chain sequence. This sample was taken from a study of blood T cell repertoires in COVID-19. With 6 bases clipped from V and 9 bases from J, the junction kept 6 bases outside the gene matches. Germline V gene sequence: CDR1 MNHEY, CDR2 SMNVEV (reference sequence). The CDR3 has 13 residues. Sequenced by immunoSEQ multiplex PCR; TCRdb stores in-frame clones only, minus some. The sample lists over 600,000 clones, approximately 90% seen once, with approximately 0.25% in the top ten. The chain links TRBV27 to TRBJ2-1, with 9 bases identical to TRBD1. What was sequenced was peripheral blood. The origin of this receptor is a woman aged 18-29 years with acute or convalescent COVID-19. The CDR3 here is CASRPTGGSEQFF. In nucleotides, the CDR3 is TGTGCCAGCAGGCCTACAGGGGGCAGTGAGCAGTTCTTC.